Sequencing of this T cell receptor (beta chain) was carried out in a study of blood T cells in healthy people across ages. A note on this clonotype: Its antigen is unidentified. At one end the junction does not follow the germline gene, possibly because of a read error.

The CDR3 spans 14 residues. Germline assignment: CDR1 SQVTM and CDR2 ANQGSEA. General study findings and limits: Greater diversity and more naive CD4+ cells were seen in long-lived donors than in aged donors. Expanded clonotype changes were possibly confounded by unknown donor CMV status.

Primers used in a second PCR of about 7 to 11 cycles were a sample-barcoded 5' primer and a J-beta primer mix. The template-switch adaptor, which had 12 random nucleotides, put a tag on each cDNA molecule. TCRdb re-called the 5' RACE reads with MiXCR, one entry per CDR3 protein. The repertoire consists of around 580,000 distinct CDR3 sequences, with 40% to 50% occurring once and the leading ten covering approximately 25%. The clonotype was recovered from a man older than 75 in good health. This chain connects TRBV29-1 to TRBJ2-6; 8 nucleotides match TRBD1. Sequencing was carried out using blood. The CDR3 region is CGVKTGAGANVLTF. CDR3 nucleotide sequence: TGCGGCGTAAAGACAGGGGCTGGGGCCAACGTCCTGACTTTC.